This T cell receptor beta chain was captured in a study of Ad26.COV2.S vaccination and SARS-CoV-2 variants. Clones were read by immunoSEQ multiplex PCR, and TCRdb kept only the in-frame ones, dropping some. The data hold around 45,000 clones, with 83% observed a single time. The J segment lost 2 bases and the V segment lost 1 base, leaving 3 bases of the junction unmatched. CDR3 length: 15 amino acids. Germline CDR1 is LGHNT and CDR2 is FRNRAP. The TCR comes from a human donor who had recovered from COVID-19. V gene TRBV12-5 combines with J gene TRBJ1-2; 8 bases are a match to TRBD1. Specimen: peripheral blood, collected after recovery from COVID-19. This CDR3 reads CASGLDHRGNYGYTF. Here the CDR3 DNA reads TGTGCTAGTGGTTTGGACCACAGGGGGAACTATGGCTACACCTTC.